These T cell receptor beta chains were read from a single sample in a study of blood T cells in healthy people across ages. One entry per CDR3 protein, called by TCRdb with MiXCR from the 5' RACE reads. The table includes some 780,000 distinct CDR3 sequences, roughly 56% detected once. Sequences were obtained from blood. These receptors all come from a man aged 40-55 years in good health. CDR3s leave out the opening cysteine and the closing phenylalanine or tryptophan. A D gene is named only where the DNA matches it firmly.

J | D | length | V | CDR3
TRBJ1-1 | - | 11 | TRBV6-1 | ASGAAFWTEAF
TRBJ2-5 | TRBD1 | 16 | TRBV4-1 | ASSLNTIGTGFQETQY
TRBJ2-1 | TRBD2 | 17 | TRBV12-3/TRBV12-4 | ASSLLQPGLALSYNEQF
TRBJ2-3 | - | 15 | TRBV3-1 | ASSPDYHTSSTDTQY
TRBJ2-5 | - | 12 | TRBV6-5 | ASSYESRQETQY
- | - | 13 | TRBV24-1 | ATSEHQQGRYEQY
TRBJ1-2 | TRBD1 | 11 | TRBV6-5 | ASRRTGYYGYT
TRBJ2-1 | - | 11 | TRBV7-8 | ASSLSEEAGQF
TRBJ1-2 | - | 10 | TRBV29-1 | SVGRVKAGYT
TRBJ2-5 | - | 12 | TRBV20-1 | SARGQGLQETQY
TRBJ2-1 | TRBD2 | 13 | TRBV25-1 | ASSLAGNPYNEQF
- | TRBD2 | 19 | TRBV5-6 | ASSLDWAGGPIPTSYNEQY
TRBJ2-5 | - | 12 | TRBV5-1 | ASSLVSGFETQY
TRBJ2-4 | - | 13 | TRBV7-2 | ASSPMGVAKNIQY
TRBJ1-6 | - | 12 | TRBV6-5 | ASSLATGNSPLH
- | TRBD2 | 13 | TRBV7-9 | ASSLRGTRNYEQY
TRBJ2-3 | - | 16 | TRBV9 | ASSGKPPPGRHTDTQY
TRBJ2-3 | TRBD2 | 13 | TRBV5-1 | ASSFPGGSTDTQY
- | TRBD2 | 13 | TRBV5-5 | ASSLKLAGVSEQY
TRBJ2-7 | TRBD2 | 16 | TRBV12-3/TRBV12-4 | ASTVSRGGLAGSYEQY
TRBJ2-2 | TRBD2 | 15 | TRBV20-1 | SAKKRGAPILSGELF
TRBJ2-5 | TRBD1 | 12 | TRBV2 | ASMTGFVQETQY
TRBJ2-1 | - | 14 | TRBV24-1 | ATSDRRGGVLNEQF
TRBJ2-5 | TRBD1 | 12 | TRBV20-1 | SGSVTGGVETQY
TRBJ2-5 | - | 12 | TRBV7-2 | ASSLQGFQETQY
TRBJ2-7 | - | 12 | TRBV5-1 | ASSLPTSLSEQY
TRBJ2-3 | - | 11 | TRBV11-3 | ASSFRVLDTQY
TRBJ2-4 | - | 13 | TRBV15 | ATSSGLVAKNIQY
TRBJ2-6 | TRBD1 | 13 | TRBV7-6 | ASSSQGAGANVLT
TRBJ1-6 | - | 13 | TRBV2 | ASSEQSSYNSPLH
TRBJ2-3 | TRBD2 | 12 | TRBV10-3 | AIQTREGSDTQY
TRBJ2-5 | TRBD1 | 11 | TRBV28 | ASSLQGAETQY
TRBJ2-3 | - | 11 | TRBV20-1 | SATPGTLDTQY
TRBJ2-3 | TRBD1 | 14 | TRBV6-5 | ASSYQGARVTDTQY
TRBJ1-2 | TRBD1 | 15 | TRBV12-5 | ASGFQSMPGQNYGYT
TRBJ2-3 | TRBD1 | 13 | TRBV6-2/TRBV6-3 | ASSGRTGQGDTQY
TRBJ1-6 | - | 10 | TRBV3-1 | ASTGVSSPLH
TRBJ2-3 | - | 16 | TRBV7-9 | ASSLGGLQGTPGGTQY
TRBJ1-4 | - | 16 | TRBV7-9 | ASSSRFREIEINEKLF
TRBJ1-2 | - | 11 | TRBV20-1 | SASSGGVYGYT
TRBJ2-1 | TRBD2 | 13 | TRBV4-3 | ASSRLAGAREEQF
TRBJ1-2 | - | 10 | TRBV18 | ASSAGVGVYT
TRBJ2-2 | - | 13 | TRBV6-5 | ASSSLDTDTGELF